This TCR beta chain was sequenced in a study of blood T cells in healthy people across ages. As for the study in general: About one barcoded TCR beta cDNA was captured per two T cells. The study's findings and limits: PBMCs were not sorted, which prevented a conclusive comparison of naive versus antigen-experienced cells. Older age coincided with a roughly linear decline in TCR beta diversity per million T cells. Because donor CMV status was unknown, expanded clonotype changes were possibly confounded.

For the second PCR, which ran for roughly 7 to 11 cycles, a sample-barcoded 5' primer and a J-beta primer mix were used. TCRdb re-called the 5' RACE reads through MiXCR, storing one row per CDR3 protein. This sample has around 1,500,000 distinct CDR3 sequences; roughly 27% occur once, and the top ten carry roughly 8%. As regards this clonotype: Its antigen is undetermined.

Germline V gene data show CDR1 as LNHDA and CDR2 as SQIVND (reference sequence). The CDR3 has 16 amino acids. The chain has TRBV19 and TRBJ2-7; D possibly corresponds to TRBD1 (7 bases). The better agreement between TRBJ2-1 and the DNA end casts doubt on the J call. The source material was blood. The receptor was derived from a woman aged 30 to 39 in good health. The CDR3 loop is CASSAAGGRPHNEQFF. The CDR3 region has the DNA TGTGCCAGTAGTGCGGCAGGGGGGCGGCCTCACAATGAGCAGTTCTTC.